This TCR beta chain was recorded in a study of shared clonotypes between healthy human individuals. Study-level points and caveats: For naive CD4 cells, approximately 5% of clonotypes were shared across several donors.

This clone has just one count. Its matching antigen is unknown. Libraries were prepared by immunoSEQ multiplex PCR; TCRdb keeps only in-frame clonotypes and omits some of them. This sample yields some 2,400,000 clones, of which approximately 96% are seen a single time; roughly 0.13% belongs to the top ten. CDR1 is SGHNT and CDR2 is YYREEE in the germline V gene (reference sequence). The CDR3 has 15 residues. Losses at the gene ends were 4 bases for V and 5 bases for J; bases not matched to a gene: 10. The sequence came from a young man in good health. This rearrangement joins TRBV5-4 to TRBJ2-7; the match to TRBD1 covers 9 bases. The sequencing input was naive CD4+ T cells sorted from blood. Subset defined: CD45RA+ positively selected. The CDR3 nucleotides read TGTGCCAGCAGCCTCCGGGACAGGGAGTACCACGAGCAGTACTTC. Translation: CASSLRDREYHEQYF.